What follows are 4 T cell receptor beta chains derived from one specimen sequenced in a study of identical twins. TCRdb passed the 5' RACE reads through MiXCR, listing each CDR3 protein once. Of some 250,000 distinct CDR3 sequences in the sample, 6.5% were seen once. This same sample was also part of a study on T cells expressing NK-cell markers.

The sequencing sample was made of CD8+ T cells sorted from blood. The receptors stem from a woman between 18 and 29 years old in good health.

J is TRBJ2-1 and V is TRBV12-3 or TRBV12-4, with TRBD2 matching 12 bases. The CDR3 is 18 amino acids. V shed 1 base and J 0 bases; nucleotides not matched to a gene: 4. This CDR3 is CASSLERTSGASYNEQFF. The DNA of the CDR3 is TGTGCCAGCAGTTTAGAACGGACTAGCGGGGCCTCCTACAATGAGCAGTTCTTC.

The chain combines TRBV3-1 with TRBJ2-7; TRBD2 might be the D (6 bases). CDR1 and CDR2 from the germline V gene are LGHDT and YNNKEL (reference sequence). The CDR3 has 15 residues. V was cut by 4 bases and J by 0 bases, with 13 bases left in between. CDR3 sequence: CASSLGGESSYEQYF. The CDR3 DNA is TGTGCCAGCAGCCTCGGCGGGGAGAGCTCCTACGAGCAGTACTTC.

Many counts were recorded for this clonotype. The CDR3 coding sequence is TGCAGCGTTAGGGGACTAGGAGCCAATGAGCAGTTCTTC. Translated: CSVRGLGANEQFF. The V and J genes are TRBV29-1 and TRBJ2-1; 8 bases agree with TRBD2. Trimming took 5 bases from V and 6 from J; bases not matched to a gene: 6. This CDR3 comprises 13 residues. Germline V CDR1 and CDR2: SQVTM, ANQGSEA.

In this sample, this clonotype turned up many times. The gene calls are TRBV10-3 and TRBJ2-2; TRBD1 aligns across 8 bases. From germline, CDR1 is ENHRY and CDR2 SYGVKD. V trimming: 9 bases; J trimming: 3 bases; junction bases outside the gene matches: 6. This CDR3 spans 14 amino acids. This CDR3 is CAITGTGDTGELFF. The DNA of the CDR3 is TGTGCCATTACCGGGACAGGCGACACCGGGGAGCTGTTTTTT.